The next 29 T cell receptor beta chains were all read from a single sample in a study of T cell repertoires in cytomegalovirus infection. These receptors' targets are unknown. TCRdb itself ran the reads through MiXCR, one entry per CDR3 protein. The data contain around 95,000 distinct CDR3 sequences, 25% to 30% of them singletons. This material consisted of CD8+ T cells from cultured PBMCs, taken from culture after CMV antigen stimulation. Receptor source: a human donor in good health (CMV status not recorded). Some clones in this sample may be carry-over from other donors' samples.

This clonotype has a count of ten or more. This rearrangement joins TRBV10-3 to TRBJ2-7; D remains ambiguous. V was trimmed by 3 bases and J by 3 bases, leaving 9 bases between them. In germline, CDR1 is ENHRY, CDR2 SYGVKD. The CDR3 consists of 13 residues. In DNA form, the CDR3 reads TGTGCCATCAGTGATGAAACCCACTACGAGCAGTACTTC. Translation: CAISDETHYEQYF.

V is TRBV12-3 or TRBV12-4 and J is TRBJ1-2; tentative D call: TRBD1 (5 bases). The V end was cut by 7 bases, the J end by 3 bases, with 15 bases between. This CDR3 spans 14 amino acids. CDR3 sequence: CASTGGGWYYGYTF. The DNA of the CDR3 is TGTGCCAGCACCGGCGGGGGATGGTACTATGGCTACACCTTC.

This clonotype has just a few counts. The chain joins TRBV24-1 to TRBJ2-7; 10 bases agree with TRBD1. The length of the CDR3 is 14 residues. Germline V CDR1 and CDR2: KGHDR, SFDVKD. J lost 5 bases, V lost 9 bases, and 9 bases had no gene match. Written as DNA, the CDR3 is TGTGCCACCTCCTGGGGACAGGGGTCTGACGAGCAGTACTTC. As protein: CATSWGQGSDEQYF.

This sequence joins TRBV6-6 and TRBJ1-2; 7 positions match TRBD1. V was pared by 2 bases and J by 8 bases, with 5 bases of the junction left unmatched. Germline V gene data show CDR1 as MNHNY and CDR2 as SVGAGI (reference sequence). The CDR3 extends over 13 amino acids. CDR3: CASSYKGARGYTF. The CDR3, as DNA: TGTGCCAGCAGTTACAAGGGGGCGCGGGGCTACACCTTC.

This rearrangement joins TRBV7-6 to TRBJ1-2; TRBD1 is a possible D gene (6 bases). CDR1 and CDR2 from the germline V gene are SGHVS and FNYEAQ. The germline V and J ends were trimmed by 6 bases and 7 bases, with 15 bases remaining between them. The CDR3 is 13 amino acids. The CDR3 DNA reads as TGTGCCAGCAGGCAAACAGGGCTGGGTGGCTACACCTTC. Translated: CASRQTGLGGYTF.

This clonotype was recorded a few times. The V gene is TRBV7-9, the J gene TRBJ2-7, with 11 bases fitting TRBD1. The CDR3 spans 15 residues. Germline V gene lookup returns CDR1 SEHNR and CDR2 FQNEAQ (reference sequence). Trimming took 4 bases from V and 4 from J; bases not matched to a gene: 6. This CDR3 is CASSSGQGELYEQYF. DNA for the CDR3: TGTGCCAGCAGCTCGGGACAGGGGGAACTGTACGAGCAGTACTTC.

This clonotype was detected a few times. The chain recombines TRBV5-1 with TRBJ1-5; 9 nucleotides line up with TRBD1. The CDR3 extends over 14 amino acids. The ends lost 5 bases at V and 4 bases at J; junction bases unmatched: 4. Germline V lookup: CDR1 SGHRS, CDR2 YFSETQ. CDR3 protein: CASRPGTGNQPQHF. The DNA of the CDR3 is TGCGCCAGCAGACCCGGGACAGGGAATCAGCCCCAGCATTTT.

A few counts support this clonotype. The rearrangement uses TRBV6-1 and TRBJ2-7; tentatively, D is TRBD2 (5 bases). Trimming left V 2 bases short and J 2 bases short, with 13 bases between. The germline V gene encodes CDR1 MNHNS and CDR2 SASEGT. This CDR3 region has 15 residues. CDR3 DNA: TGTGCCAGCAGTGAAAGTACGGGGTTCACCTACGAGCAGTACTTC. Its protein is CASSESTGFTYEQYF.

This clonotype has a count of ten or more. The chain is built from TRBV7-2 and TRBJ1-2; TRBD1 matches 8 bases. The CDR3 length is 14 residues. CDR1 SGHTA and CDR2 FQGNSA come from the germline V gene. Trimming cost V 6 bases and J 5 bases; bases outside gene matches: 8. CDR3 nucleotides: TGTGCCAGCAGTCGGACAGGGATGGAGTATGGCTACACCTTC. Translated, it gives CASSRTGMEYGYTF.

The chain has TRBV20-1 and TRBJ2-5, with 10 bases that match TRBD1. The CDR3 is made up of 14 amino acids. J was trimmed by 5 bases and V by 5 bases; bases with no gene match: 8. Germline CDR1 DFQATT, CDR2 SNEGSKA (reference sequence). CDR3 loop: CSARPGTGVETQYF. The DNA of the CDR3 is TGCAGTGCTCGTCCCGGGACAGGGGTTGAGACCCAGTACTTC.

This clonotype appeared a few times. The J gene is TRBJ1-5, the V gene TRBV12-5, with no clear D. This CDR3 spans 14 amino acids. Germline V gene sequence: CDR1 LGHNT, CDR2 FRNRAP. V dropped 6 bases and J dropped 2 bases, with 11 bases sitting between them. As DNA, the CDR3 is TGTGCTAGTGGCTCCGGAATTGGCAATCAGCCCCAGCATTTT. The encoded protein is CASGSGIGNQPQHF.

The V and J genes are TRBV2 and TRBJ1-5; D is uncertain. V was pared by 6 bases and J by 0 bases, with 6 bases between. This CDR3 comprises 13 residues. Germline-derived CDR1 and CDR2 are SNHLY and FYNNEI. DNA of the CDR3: TGTGCCAGCAGATCTTATAGCAATCAGCCCCAGCATTTT. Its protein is CASRSYSNQPQHF.

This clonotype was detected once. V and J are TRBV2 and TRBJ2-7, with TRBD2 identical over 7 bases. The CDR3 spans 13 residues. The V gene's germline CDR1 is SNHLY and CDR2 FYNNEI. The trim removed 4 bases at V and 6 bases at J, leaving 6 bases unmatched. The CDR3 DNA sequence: TGTGCCAGCAGTGGGGAGGGGCTTAGCGAGCAGTACTTC. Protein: CASSGEGLSEQYF.

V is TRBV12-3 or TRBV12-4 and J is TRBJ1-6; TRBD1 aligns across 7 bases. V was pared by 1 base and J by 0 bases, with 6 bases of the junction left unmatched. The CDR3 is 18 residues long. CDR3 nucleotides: TGTGCCAGCAGTTTAGGATTGGGGGACAGCTCCTATAATTCACCCCTCCACTTT. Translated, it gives CASSLGLGDSSYNSPLHF.

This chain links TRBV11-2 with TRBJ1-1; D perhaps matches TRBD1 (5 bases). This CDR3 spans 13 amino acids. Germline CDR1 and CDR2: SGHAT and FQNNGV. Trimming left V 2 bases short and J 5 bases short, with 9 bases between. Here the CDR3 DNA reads TGTGCCAGCAGCTTACCCGACAGAACTGAAGCTTTCTTT. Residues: CASSLPDRTEAFF. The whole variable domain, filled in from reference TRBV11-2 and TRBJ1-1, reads EAGVAQSPRYKIIEKRQSVAFWCNPISGHATLYWYQQILGQGPKLLIQFQNNGVVDDSQLPKDRFSAERLKGVDSTLKIQPAKLEDSAVYLCASSLPDRTEAFFGQGTRLTVV.

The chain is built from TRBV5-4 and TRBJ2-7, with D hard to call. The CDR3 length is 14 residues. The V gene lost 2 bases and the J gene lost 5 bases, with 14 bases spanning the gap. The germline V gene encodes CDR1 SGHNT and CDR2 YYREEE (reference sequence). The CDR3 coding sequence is TGTGCCAGCAGCTTAGCCGACTGGCCTGACGAGCAGTACTTC. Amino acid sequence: CASSLADWPDEQYF.

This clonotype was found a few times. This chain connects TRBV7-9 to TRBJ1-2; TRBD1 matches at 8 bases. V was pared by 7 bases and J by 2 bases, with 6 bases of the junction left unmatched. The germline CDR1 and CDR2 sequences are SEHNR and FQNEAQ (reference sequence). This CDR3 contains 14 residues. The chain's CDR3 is CASMGTGPNYGYTF. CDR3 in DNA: TGTGCCAGCATGGGGACAGGACCAAACTATGGCTACACCTTC. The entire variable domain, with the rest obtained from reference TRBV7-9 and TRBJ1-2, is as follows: DTGVSQNPRHKITKRGQNVTFRCDPISEHNRLYWYRQTLGQGPEFLTYFQNEAQLEKSRLLSDRFSAERPKGSFSTLEIQRTEQGDSAMYLCASMGTGPNYGYTFGSGTRLTVV.

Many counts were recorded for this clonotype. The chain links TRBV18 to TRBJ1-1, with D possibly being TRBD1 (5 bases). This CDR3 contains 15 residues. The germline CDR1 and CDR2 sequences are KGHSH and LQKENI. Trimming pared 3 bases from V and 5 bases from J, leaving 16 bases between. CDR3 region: CASSPLRGVGTEAFF. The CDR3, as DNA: TGTGCCAGCTCACCGTTGAGGGGCGTTGGGACTGAAGCTTTCTTT. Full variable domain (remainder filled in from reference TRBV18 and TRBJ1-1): NAGVMQNPRHLVRRRGQEARLRCSPMKGHSHVYWYRQLPEEGLKFMVYLQKENIIDESGMPKERFSAEFPKEGPSILRIQQVVRGDSAAYFCASSPLRGVGTEAFFGQGTRLTVV.

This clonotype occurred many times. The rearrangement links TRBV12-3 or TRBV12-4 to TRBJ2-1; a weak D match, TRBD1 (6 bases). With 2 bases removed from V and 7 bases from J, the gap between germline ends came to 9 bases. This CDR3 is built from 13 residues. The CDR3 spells CASSLRGWNEQFF. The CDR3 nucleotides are TGTGCCAGCAGTTTAAGGGGGTGGAATGAGCAGTTCTTC.

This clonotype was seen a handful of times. The CDR3 loop is CASSLGAGGIQPQHF. In DNA form, the CDR3 reads TGTGCCAGCAGTTTGGGGGCAGGGGGCATCCAGCCCCAGCATTTT. The V and J genes are TRBV27 and TRBJ1-5, with 8 bases lining up with TRBD1. This CDR3 is built from 15 residues. The V gene end was trimmed by 3 bases and the J gene end by 7 bases; junction bases not matched to a gene: 8. Germline assignment: CDR1 MNHEY and CDR2 SMNVEV (reference sequence).

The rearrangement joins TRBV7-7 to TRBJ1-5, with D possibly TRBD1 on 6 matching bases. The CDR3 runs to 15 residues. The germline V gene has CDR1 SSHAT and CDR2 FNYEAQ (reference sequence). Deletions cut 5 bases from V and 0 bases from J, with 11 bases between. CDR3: CASSHRAYSNQPQHF. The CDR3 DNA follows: TGTGCCAGCAGCCACAGGGCTTATAGCAATCAGCCCCAGCATTTT.

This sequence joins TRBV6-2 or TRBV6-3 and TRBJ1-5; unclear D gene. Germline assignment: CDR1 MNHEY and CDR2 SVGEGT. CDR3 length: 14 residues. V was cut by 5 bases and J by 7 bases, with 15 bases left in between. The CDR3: CASSPPGTEQPQHF. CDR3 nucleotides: TGTGCCAGCAGTCCCCCCGGCACCGAACAGCCCCAGCATTTT.

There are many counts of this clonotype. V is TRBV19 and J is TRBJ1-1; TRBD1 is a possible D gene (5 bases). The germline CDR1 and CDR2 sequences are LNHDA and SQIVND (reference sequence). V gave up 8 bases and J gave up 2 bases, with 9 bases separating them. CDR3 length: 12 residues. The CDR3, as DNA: TGTGCCAGTGGAGACAGAAACACTGAAGCTTTCTTT. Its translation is CASGDRNTEAFF.

CDR3 region: CASSSQSLHF. The DNA for the CDR3 is TGTGCCAGCAGCTCCCAGTCCCTCCACTTT. V gene TRBV7-9 combines with J gene TRBJ1-6; D not resolved. The V and J ends lost 4 bases and 14 bases respectively, with 6 bases between them. The CDR3 has 10 amino acids. Looked up from germline, CDR1 is SEHNR and CDR2 is FQNEAQ (reference sequence).

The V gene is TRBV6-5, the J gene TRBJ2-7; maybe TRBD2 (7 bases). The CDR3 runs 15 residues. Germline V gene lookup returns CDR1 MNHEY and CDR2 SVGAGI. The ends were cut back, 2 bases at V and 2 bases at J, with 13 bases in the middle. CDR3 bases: TGTGCCAGCAGTTACATGGGGGGGGGCCCCTACGAGCAGTACTTC. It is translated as CASSYMGGGPYEQYF.

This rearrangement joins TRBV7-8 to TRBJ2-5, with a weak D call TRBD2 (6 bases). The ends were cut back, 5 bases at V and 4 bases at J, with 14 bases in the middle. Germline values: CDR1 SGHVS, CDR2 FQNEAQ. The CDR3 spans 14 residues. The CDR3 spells CASSQMMGGETQYF. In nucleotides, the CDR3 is TGTGCCAGCAGCCAAATGATGGGGGGAGAGACCCAGTACTTC.

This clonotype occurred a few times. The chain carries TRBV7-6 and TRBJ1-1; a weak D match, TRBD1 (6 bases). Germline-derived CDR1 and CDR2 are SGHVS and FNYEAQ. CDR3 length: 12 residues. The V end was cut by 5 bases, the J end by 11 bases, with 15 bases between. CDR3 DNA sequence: TGTGCCAGCAGCCCACCCCAGGGGTACGCTTTCTTT. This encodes CASSPPQGYAFF.

CDR3 coding DNA: TGCGCCAGCAGCCAAATCGACAGCTCCTCCTACAATGAGCAGTTCTTC. Translated, it gives CASSQIDSSSYNEQFF. The chain couples TRBV4-1 to TRBJ2-1; TRBD1 might be the D (5 bases). Trimming shortened V by 2 bases and J by 0 bases, and 11 bases separated the two germline ends. The CDR3 is made up of 16 amino acids. Germline-derived CDR1 and CDR2 are MGHRA and YSYEKL.

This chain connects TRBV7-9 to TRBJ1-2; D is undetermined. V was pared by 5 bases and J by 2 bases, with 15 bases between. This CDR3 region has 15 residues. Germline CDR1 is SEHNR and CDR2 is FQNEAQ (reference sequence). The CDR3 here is CASSPQKGPNYGYTF. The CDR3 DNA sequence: TGTGCCAGCAGCCCCCAGAAAGGGCCCAACTATGGCTACACCTTC.